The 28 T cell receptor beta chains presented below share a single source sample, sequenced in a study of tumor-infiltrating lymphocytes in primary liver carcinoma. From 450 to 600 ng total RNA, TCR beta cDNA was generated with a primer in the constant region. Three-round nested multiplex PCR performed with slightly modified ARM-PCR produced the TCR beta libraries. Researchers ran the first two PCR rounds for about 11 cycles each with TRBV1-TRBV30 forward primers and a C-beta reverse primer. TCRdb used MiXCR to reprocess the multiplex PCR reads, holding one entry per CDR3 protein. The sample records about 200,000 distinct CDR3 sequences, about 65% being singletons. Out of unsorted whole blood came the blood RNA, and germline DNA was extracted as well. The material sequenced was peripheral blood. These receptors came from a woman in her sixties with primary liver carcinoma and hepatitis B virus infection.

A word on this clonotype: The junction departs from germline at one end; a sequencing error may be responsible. CDR3 nucleotides: TGTGTCAGCAGCCAAGTTAGCAATCAGCCCCAGCATTTT. Translating gives CVSSQVSNQPQHF. The rearrangement joins TRBV4-2 to TRBJ1-5; D is unclear. The CDR3 sequence is 13 residues long. Germline V gene sequence: CDR1 LGHNA, CDR2 YNFKEQ.

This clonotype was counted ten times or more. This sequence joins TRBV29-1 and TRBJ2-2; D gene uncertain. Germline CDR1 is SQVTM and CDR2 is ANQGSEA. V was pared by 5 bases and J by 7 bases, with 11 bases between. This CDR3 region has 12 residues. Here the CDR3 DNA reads TGCAGCGTTTGGGCGACGCACGGGGAGCTGTTTTTT. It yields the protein CSVWATHGELFF.

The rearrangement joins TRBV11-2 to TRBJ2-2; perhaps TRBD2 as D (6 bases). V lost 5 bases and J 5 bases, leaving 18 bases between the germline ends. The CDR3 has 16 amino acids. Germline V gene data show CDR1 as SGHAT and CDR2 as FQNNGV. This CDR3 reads CASSPLGRRNTGELFF. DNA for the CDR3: TGTGCCAGCAGCCCCCTTGGGAGGCGGAATACCGGGGAGCTGTTTTTT.

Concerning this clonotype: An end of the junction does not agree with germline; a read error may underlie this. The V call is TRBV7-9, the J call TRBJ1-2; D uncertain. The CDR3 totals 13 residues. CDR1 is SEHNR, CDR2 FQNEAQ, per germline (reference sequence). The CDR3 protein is CANSLRVIDGYTF. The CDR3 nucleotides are TGTGCCAACAGCCTGAGAGTGATCGATGGCTACACCTTC.

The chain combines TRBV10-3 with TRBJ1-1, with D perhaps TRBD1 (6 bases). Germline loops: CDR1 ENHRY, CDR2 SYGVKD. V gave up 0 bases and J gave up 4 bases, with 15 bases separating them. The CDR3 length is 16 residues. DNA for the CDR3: TGTGCCATCAGTGAGTCGAGGGGCGGGGGCGCCACTGAAGCTTTCTTT. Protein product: CAISESRGGGATEAFF.

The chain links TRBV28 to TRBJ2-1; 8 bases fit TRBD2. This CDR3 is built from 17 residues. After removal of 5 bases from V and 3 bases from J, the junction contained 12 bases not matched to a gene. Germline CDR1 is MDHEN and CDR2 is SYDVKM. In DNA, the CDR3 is TGTGCCAGCAGTCCCCGATATCGACTAGCGATCTACAATGAGCAGTTCTTC. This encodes CASSPRYRLAIYNEQFF.

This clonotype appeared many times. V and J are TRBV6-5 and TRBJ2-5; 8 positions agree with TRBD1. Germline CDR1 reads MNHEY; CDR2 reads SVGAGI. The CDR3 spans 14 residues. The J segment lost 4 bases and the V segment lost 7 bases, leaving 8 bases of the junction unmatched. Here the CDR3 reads CASKGQGEGETQYF. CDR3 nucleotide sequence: TGTGCCAGCAAAGGACAGGGTGAGGGAGAGACCCAGTACTTC.

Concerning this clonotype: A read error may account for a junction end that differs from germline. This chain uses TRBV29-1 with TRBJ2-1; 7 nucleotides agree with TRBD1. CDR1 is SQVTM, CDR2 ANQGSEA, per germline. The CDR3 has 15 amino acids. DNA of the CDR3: TGCAACGTTCTTGGGACAGCCGAATCCTACAATGAGCAGTTCTTC. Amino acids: CNVLGTAESYNEQFF.

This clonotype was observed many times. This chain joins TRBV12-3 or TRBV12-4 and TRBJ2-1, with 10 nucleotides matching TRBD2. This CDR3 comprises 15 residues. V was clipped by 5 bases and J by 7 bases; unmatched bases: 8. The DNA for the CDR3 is TGTGCCAGCAGTAAACTAGCGGGACTGGGAAATGAGCAGTTCTTC. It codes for CASSKLAGLGNEQFF.

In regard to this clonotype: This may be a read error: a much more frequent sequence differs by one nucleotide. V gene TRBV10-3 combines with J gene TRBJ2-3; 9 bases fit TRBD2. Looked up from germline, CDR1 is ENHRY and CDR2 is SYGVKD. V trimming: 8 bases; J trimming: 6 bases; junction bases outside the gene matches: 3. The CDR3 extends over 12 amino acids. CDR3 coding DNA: TGTGCCATCGGGACTAGCAGTGATACGCAGTATTTT. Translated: CAIGTSSDTQYF.

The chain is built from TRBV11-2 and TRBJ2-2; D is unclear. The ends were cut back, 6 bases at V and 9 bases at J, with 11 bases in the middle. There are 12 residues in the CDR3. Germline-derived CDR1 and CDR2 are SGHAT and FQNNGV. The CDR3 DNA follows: TGTGCCAGCAGGTTCACCGTCTGGGAGCTGTTTTTT. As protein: CASRFTVWELFF.

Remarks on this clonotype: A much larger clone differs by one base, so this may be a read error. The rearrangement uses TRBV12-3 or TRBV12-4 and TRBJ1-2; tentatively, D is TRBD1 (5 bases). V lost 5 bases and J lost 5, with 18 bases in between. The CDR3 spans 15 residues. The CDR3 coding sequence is TGTGCCAGCAGTCCCCTAGACAGCGGCCATTATGGCTACACCTTC. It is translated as CASSPLDSGHYGYTF.

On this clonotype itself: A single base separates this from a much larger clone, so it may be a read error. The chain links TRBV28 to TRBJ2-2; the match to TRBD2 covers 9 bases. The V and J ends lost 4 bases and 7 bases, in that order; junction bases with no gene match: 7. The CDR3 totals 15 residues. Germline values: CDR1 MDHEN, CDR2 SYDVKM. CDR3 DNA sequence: TGTGCCAGCAGTTCCGCACTAGCGGGCTTCGGGGAGCTGTTTTTT. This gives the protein CASSSALAGFGELFF.

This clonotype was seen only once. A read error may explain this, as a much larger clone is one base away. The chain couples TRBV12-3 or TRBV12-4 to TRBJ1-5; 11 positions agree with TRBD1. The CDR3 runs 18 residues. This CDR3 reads CVSSLRELGQGESKPQHF. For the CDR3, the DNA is TGTGTCAGCAGTTTAAGGGAGTTGGGACAGGGGGAATCAAAGCCCCAGCATTTT.

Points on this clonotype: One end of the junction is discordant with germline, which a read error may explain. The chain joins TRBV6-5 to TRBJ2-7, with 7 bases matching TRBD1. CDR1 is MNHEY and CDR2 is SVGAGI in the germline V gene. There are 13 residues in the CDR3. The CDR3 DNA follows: TGTGCCATCAGAACAGGGGTCGCATACGAGCAGCACTTC. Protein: CAIRTGVAYEQHF.

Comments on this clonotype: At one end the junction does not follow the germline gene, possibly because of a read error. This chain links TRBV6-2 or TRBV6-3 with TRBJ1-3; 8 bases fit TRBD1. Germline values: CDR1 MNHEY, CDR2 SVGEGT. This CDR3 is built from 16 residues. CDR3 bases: TGTACCAGCAGTGAAGGTGACAGGGGTACTGGAAACACCATATATTTT. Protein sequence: CTSSEGDRGTGNTIYF.

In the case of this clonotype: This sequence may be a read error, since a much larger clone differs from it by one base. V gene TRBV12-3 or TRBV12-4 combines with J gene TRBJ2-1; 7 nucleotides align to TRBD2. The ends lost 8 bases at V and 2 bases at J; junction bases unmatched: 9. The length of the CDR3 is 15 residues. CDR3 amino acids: CASFFWSGAYNEQFF. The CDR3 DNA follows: TGTGCCAGCTTCTTTTGGAGCGGGGCCTACAATGAGCAGTTCTTC.

The CDR3 region has the DNA TGTGCCACCAGGGTAGGACTAAGCTCCTACATTGGGCAGTTCTTC. Translated, it gives CATRVGLSSYIGQFF. This chain uses TRBV6-5 with TRBJ2-1, with a possible D match to TRBD2 (6 bases). CDR3 length equals 15 residues. CDR1 is MNHEY and CDR2 is SVGAGI in the germline V gene. Deletions cut 10 bases from V and 12 bases from J, with 28 bases between.

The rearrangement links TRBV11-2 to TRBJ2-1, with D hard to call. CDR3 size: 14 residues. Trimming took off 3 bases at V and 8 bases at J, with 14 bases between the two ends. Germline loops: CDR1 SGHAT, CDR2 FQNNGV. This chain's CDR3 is CASSFTGESYEQFF. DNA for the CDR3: TGTGCCAGCAGCTTCACTGGAGAGTCCTATGAGCAGTTCTTC.

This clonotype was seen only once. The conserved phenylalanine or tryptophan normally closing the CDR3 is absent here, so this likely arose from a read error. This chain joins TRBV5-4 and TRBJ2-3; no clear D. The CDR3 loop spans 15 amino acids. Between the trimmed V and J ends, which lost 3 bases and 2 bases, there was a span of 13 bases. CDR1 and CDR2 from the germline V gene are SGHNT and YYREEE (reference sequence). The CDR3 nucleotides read TGTGCCAGCAGCTCCCTAGTCGGATTCACAGATACGCAGTATCTT. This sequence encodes CASSSLVGFTDTQYL.

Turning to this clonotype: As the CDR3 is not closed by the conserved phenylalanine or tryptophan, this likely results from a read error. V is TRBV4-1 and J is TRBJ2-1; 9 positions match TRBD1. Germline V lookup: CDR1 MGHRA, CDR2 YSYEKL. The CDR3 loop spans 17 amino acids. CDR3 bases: TGCGCCAGCAGCCTCACACAGGGGGCTAGGGTATACAACGAGCAGTTCTCC. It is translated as CASSLTQGARVYNEQFS.

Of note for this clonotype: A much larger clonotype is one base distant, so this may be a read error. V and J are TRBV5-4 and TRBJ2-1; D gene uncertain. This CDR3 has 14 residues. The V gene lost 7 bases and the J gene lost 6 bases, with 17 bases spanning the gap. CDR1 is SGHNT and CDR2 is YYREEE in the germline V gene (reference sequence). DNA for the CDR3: TGTGCCAGCCGTCGCGGTATTCAACCCAATGAGCAGTTCTTC. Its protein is CASRRGIQPNEQFF.

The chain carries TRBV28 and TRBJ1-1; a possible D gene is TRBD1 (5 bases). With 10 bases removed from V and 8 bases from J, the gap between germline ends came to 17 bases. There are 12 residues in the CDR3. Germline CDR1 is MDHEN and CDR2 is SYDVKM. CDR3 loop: CANRRGRREAFF. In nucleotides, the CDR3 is TGTGCCAACAGGAGAGGGAGGAGGGAAGCTTTCTTT.

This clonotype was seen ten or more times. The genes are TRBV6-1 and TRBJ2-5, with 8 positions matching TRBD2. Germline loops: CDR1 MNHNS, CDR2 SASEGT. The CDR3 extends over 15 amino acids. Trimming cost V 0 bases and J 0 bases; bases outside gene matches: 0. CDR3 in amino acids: CASSEAAGDQETQYF. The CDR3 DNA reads TGTGCCAGCAGTGAAGCAGCGGGAGACCAAGAGACCCAGTACTTC.

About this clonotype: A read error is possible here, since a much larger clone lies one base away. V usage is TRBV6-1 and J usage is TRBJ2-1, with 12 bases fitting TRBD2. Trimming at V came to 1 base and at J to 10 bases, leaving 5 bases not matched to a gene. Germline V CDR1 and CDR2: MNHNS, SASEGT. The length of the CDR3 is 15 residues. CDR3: CASSEVASGRGEQFF. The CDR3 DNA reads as TGTGCCAGCAGTGAAGTGGCTAGCGGGAGGGGGGAGCAGTTCTTC.

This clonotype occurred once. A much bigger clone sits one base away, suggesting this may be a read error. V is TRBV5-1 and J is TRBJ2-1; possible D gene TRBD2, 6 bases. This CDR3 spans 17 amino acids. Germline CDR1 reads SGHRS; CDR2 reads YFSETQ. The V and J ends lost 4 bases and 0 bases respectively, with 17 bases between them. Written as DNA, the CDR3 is TGCGCCAGCAGCCTGGAGGGCAACTCGAGCTCCTACAATGAGCAGTTCTTC. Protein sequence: CASSLEGNSSSYNEQFF.

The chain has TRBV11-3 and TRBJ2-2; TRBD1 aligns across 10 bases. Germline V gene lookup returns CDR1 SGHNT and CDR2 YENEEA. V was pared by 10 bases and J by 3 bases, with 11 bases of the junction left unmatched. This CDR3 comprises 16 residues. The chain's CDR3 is CAISPDRGHDTGELFF. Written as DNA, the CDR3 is TGTGCCATCAGTCCCGACAGGGGGCACGACACCGGGGAGCTGTTTTTT.

CDR3 sequence reads: CASSDVSGGAKNIQFF. In nucleotides, the CDR3 is TGTGCCAGCAGTGACGTGAGCGGAGGAGCCAAAAACATTCAGTTCTTC. This sequence joins TRBV6-1 and TRBJ2-4; weak D call: TRBD2 (5 bases). The last part of the DNA fits TRBJ2-1 better; the J call may be wrong. Germline lookup yields CDR1 MNHNS and CDR2 SASEGT. The CDR3 covers 16 residues.